This T cell receptor beta chain stems from a study of blood T cell repertoires in COVID-19. Study-wide background: Both acute and convalescent COVID-19 samples were obtained from the United States, Italy and Spain. PBMCs, B-cell-depleted T cells, or T cells were the source of the cDNA or gDNA that made up the material.

Germline V CDR1 and CDR2: KGHSH, LQKENI. The CDR3 is 14 amino acids. Between the trimmed V and J ends, which lost 3 bases and 3 bases, there was a span of 11 bases. In the study's own analysis: Quantification of nucleated cells was approximated via reference gene primer amplification. Assay used: immunoSEQ multiplex PCR; TCRdb lists only in-frame clones, some missing. V, J and clone size are those of that table, while D and trimming were read from the DNA. The table records roughly 60,000 clones, roughly 77% of them present only once. The chain is built from TRBV18 and TRBJ1-1; D is perhaps TRBD1 (5 bases). The clonotype originates from a man at least 80 years old with acute or convalescent COVID-19. The material sequenced was peripheral blood. CDR3 sequence: CASSPGQQDTEAFF. The CDR3 DNA reads TGTGCCAGCTCACCCGGACAACAAGACACTGAAGCTTTCTTT.